These T cell receptor beta chains were read from a single sample in a study of blood T cell repertoires in COVID-19. Clones were read by immunoSEQ multiplex PCR, and TCRdb kept only the in-frame ones, dropping some. The sample includes approximately 50,000 clones, around 92% of them seen just once. Sequenced material: peripheral blood. Receptors were obtained from a human donor in a cohort sampled during active COVID-19. CDR3s include the opening cysteine and the closing phenylalanine or tryptophan. A D gene is named only where the DNA matches it firmly. Clone size appears in some rows only: once, few, many, or a class for an expanded clone.

V: TRBV2; J: TRBJ2-1; D: NA; size: once; DNA: TGTGCCAGCAGTGATAGGAGGGGCGGCGAGCAGTTCTTC; CDR3: CASSDRRGGEQFF
V: TRBV3-1/TRBV3-2; J: TRBJ2-3; D: TRBD2; size: NA; DNA: TGTGCCAGCAGCCTCCAGCGGGGGGCTAGCACAGATACGCAGTATTTT; CDR3: CASSLQRGASTDTQYF
V: TRBV18; J: TRBJ1-2; D: TRBD1; size: NA; DNA: TGTGCCAGCTCACCGGGACAGGACTTTGGCTACACCTTC; CDR3: CASSPGQDFGYTF
V: TRBV5-1; J: TRBJ2-3; D: NA; size: NA; DNA: TGCGCCAGCAGCTTGGCTCCTAGTGATACGCAGTATTTT; CDR3: CASSLAPSDTQYF
V: TRBV9; J: TRBJ2-3; D: NA; size: NA; DNA: TGTGCCAGCAGCGTCGACAGGATTGGGAACACAGATACGCAGTATTTT; CDR3: CASSVDRIGNTDTQYF
V: TRBV5-1; J: TRBJ2-1; D: NA; size: NA; DNA: TGCGCCAGCAGCTTTTCCGTCGCGGTAGGTGAGCAGTTCTTC; CDR3: CASSFSVAVGEQFF
V: TRBV3-1/TRBV3-2; J: TRBJ2-7; D: NA; size: NA; DNA: TGTGCCAGCAGCCAAGACCCCCCCAACAGTCCCAATGCCTACGAGCAGTACTTC; CDR3: CASSQDPPNSPNAYEQYF
V: TRBV9; J: TRBJ2-5; D: TRBD1; size: NA; DNA: TGTGCCAGCAGCAACCGACAGGGGGCGGATGGAGAGACCCAGTACTTC; CDR3: CASSNRQGADGETQYF
V: TRBV30; J: TRBJ1-5; D: TRBD1; size: NA; DNA: TGTGCCTGGAGTGTACTGGGACAGGGCAATCAGCCCCAGCATTTT; CDR3: CAWSVLGQGNQPQHF
V: TRBV5-4; J: TRBJ1-6; D: NA; size: few; DNA: TGTGCCAGCAGCTTGGGACAGCCGAGCTCCTATAATTCACCCCTCCACTTT; CDR3: CASSLGQPSSYNSPLHF
V: TRBV6-5; J: TRBJ2-7; D: TRBD1; size: NA; DNA: TGTGCCAGCGGCGAGACAGGGGCCTACGAGCAGTACTTC; CDR3: CASGETGAYEQYF
V: TRBV5-1; J: TRBJ2-2; D: NA; size: NA; DNA: TGCGCCAGCAGCTTCATGGGGAGCACCGGGGAGCTGTTTTTT; CDR3: CASSFMGSTGELFF
V: TRBV7-9; J: TRBJ2-1; D: TRBD1; size: NA; DNA: TGTGCCAGCAGCCCTACGACCGGGACAGTATACTACAATGAGCAGTTCTTC; CDR3: CASSPTTGTVYYNEQFF
V: TRBV18; J: TRBJ2-7; D: NA; size: once; DNA: TGTGCCAGCTCATCAGGGAACGAGCAGTACTTC; CDR3: CASSSGNEQYF
V: TRBV4-3; J: TRBJ2-3; D: TRBD1; size: few; DNA: TGCGCCAGCAGCCCGACGGGCTCGACAGGGTCAGATACGCAGTATTTT; CDR3: CASSPTGSTGSDTQYF
V: TRBV9; J: TRBJ2-5; D: TRBD2; size: NA; DNA: TGTGCCAGCAGCCCAGAGGGAGGGCTAGCGGGGGGGAACCAAGAGACCCAGTACTTC; CDR3: CASSPEGGLAGGNQETQYF
V: TRBV23-1; J: TRBJ2-7; D: TRBD1; size: once; DNA: TGCGCCAGCAGCCCGAACGGACAGGGACCCTACGAGCAGTACTTC; CDR3: CASSPNGQGPYEQYF
V: TRBV7-6; J: TRBJ2-1; D: TRBD1; size: NA; DNA: TGTGCCAGCAGCTTAGCACTGAAGGGACAGGTTTACAATGAGCAGTTCTTC; CDR3: CASSLALKGQVYNEQFF
V: TRBV5-1; J: TRBJ2-7; D: TRBD1; size: NA; DNA: TGCGCCAGCAGCGGGACAGAGGCCTACGAGCAGTACTTC; CDR3: CASSGTEAYEQYF
V: TRBV19; J: TRBJ1-3; D: NA; size: NA; DNA: TGTGCCAGTAACGACGGGGTAATCGGAAACACCATATATTTT; CDR3: CASNDGVIGNTIYF
V: TRBV6-5; J: TRBJ1-4; D: NA; size: NA; DNA: TGTGCCAGCACCAATCGGCAGGCCGCTAATGAAAAACTGTTTTTT; CDR3: CASTNRQAANEKLFF
V: TRBV21-1; J: TRBJ2-7; D: NA; size: NA; DNA: TGTGCCAGCAGCAAGAAGGGCCTACTGAAGGGGGCGGACTACGAGCAGTACTTC; CDR3: CASSKKGLLKGADYEQYF
V: TRBV28; J: TRBJ1-6; D: TRBD1; size: NA; DNA: TGTGCCAGCAGTTTAGATCAGGGGGCGAATTCACCCCTCCACTTT; CDR3: CASSLDQGANSPLHF
V: TRBV5-1; J: TRBJ1-1; D: NA; size: NA; DNA: TGCGCCAGCAGCTTGGGGAACAGGGAGACTGAAGCTTTCTTT; CDR3: CASSLGNRETEAFF
V: TRBV12-3/TRBV12-4; J: TRBJ2-7; D: NA; size: NA; DNA: TGTGCCAGCAGTGCCGGGACTTCCTACGAGCAGTACTTC; CDR3: CASSAGTSYEQYF
V: TRBV19; J: TRBJ2-2; D: NA; size: NA; DNA: TGTGCCAGTACCTACTCAGAGACTGCCGGGGAGCTGTTTTTT; CDR3: CASTYSETAGELFF
V: TRBV7-9; J: TRBJ2-1; D: TRBD2; size: NA; DNA: TGTGCCAGCAGCACCGGGACTAACTACAATGAGCAGTTCTTC; CDR3: CASSTGTNYNEQFF
V: TRBV7-9; J: TRBJ2-3; D: TRBD2; size: NA; DNA: TGTGCCAGCAGCTCACCGGGACTAGCGGGGGCCCGCACAGATACGCAGTATTTT; CDR3: CASSSPGLAGARTDTQYF
V: TRBV5-1; J: TRBJ2-1; D: TRBD2; size: once; DNA: TGCGCCAGCAGCCTCGGACTAGCGGGGTACAATGAGCAGTTCTTC; CDR3: CASSLGLAGYNEQFF
V: TRBV5-4; J: TRBJ1-2; D: TRBD1; size: NA; DNA: TGTGCCAGCAGCTTAGGCACAGGGGGTAACTATGGCTACACCTTC; CDR3: CASSLGTGGNYGYTF
V: TRBV7-2; J: TRBJ2-1; D: NA; size: NA; DNA: TGTGCCAGCAGTTCTGAAGGGGGGGTGGGCTATGAGCAGTTCTTC; CDR3: CASSSEGGVGYEQFF
V: TRBV24-1; J: TRBJ2-5; D: NA; size: NA; DNA: TGTGCCACCAGCGCCGGGGTGGTGGAGACCCAGTACTTC; CDR3: CATSAGVVETQYF
V: TRBV11-2; J: TRBJ2-7; D: NA; size: NA; DNA: TGTGCCAGCAGCTTAGAACAGGGAACCCCCTACGAGCAGTACTTC; CDR3: CASSLEQGTPYEQYF
V: TRBV5-1; J: TRBJ2-1; D: NA; size: NA; DNA: TGCGCCAGCAGCTTGCTGACAGGCTCCTACAATGAGCAGTTCTTC; CDR3: CASSLLTGSYNEQFF
V: TRBV28; J: TRBJ2-3; D: NA; size: NA; DNA: TGTGCCAGCAGGAGAGCCACAGATACGCAGTATTTT; CDR3: CASRRATDTQYF
V: TRBV7-2; J: TRBJ1-1; D: NA; size: NA; DNA: TGTGCCAGCATCCAAATAGGGGCCGTCACTGAAGCTTTCTTT; CDR3: CASIQIGAVTEAFF
V: TRBV27; J: TRBJ2-7; D: NA; size: NA; DNA: TGTGCCAGCAGTTTTAGAGTGGTGGACACGAAACCCTACGAGCAGTACTTC; CDR3: CASSFRVVDTKPYEQYF
V: TRBV14; J: TRBJ1-1; D: NA; size: once; DNA: TGTGCCAGCAGCCAAGAACTGAACGTACAAGCTTTCTTT; CDR3: CASSQELNVQAFF
V: TRBV7-2; J: TRBJ2-7; D: TRBD2; size: NA; DNA: TGTGCCAGCAGCCTCCGACTAGCGGGCTACGAGCAGTACTTC; CDR3: CASSLRLAGYEQYF
V: TRBV5-6; J: TRBJ1-4; D: TRBD1; size: NA; DNA: TGTGCCAGCAGCTTCATCTGGACAGGGGATGAAAAACTGTTTTTT; CDR3: CASSFIWTGDEKLFF